Below are 10 T cell receptor beta chains sequenced from a single sample in a study of CD8+CD57+ T cells in acquired aplastic anemia. CD8+CD57+ cell expansion, shown by flow cytometry, had occurred in the patients selected for sequencing. Genomic DNA, the template, was used for profiling of the TCR beta VDJ and CDR3. A single record per CDR3 protein comes from TCRdb applying MiXCR to the reads. The repertoire has roughly 150,000 distinct CDR3 sequences, roughly 50% of them found once; the top ten carry 3.2%. The sequenced material came from sorted CD4+, CD8+, or CD8+CD57+ T cells (not recorded which) from PBMCs. The receptors here all came from a human donor with aplastic anemia.

The chain is built from TRBV10-3 and TRBJ1-1; D might be TRBD1 (5 bases). Per germline, CDR1 ENHRY and CDR2 SYGVKD. The CDR3 has 14 residues. Trimming left V 10 bases short and J 4 bases short, with 19 bases between. The CDR3 DNA follows: TGTGCCAGCAATTTCAGGGAGAGGGGCACTGAAGCTTTCTTT. It yields the protein CASNFRERGTEAFF.

This clonotype was recorded once. The rearrangement joins TRBV2 to TRBJ1-2, with a possible D match to TRBD1 (5 bases). The CDR3 contains 12 residues. CDR1 and CDR2 from the germline V gene are SNHLY and FYNNEI. V lost 7 bases and J lost 2, with 8 bases in between. DNA for the CDR3: TGTGCCAGCAAGGGGCGGAACTATGGCTACACCTTC. Amino acid sequence: CASKGRNYGYTF.

The chain employs TRBV19 and TRBJ2-1; D is uncertain. CDR3 size: 12 residues. Germline V gene lookup returns CDR1 LNHDA and CDR2 SQIVND (reference sequence). Between the trimmed V and J ends, which lost 0 bases and 13 bases, there was a span of 10 bases. The CDR3 protein is CASSIENSRQFF. The CDR3 nucleotides read TGTGCCAGTAGTATAGAAAACAGCAGACAGTTCTTC.

The V and J genes are TRBV25-1 and TRBJ2-5; D gene unclear. This CDR3 has 17 amino acids. V gave up 0 bases and J gave up 1 base, with 15 bases separating them. Germline lookup yields CDR1 MGHDK and CDR2 SYGVNS. The CDR3 coding sequence is TGTGCCAGCAGTGAATACACGGCAGGCCCATTCCAAGAGACCCAGTACTTC. As protein: CASSEYTAGPFQETQYF.

This clonotype was picked up one time. CDR3 residues: CASSLGTGTNTEAFF. DNA for the CDR3: TGCGCCAGCAGCTTGGGGACAGGGACCAACACTGAAGCTTTCTTT. The V gene is TRBV5-1, the J gene TRBJ1-1; 8 positions agree with TRBD1. Trimming at V came to 0 bases and at J to 2 bases, leaving 3 bases not matched to a gene. CDR3 length: 15 residues. Germline CDR1 reads SGHRS; CDR2 reads YFSETQ.

The chain is built from TRBV7-7 and TRBJ2-3, with 12 bases matching TRBD2. The germline gives CDR1 SSHAT, CDR2 FNYEAQ (reference sequence). The J segment lost 1 base and the V segment lost 5 bases, leaving 7 bases of the junction unmatched. The CDR3 is 17 residues long. For the CDR3, the DNA is TGTGCCAGCAGCACCAGGACTAGCGGGGTAGGCACAGATACGCAGTATTTT. It encodes CASSTRTSGVGTDTQYF. Supplemented by reference TRBV7-7 and TRBJ2-3, the full variable domain reads GAGVSQSPRYKVTKRGQDVTLRCDPISSHATLYWYQQALGQGPEFLTYFNYEAQPDKSGLPSDRFSAERPEGSISTLTIQRTEQRDSAMYRCASSTRTSGVGTDTQYFGPGTRLTVL.

This clonotype was counted a single time. The V call is TRBV24-1, the J call TRBJ1-2; 9 bases align to TRBD1. The CDR3 is 13 residues long. The J segment lost 5 bases and the V segment lost 4 bases, leaving 1 base of the junction unmatched. Germline V lookup: CDR1 KGHDR, CDR2 SFDVKD. The CDR3 DNA reads as TGTGCCACCAGTGAGGGACAGGGATATGGCTACACCTTC. Translating gives CATSEGQGYGYTF.

This chain connects TRBV19 to TRBJ1-2, with unresolved D. V lost 5 bases and J 4 bases, leaving 14 bases between the germline ends. CDR3 length: 14 amino acids. Per germline, CDR1 LNHDA and CDR2 SQIVND (reference sequence). The CDR3 loop is CASSLPQDFYGYTF. For the CDR3, the DNA is TGTGCCAGTAGTCTCCCCCAGGACTTCTATGGCTACACCTTC.

The V call is TRBV24-1, the J call TRBJ1-2; D call uncertain. The CDR3 runs 14 residues. Germline V gives CDR1 KGHDR, CDR2 SFDVKD. V gave up 6 bases and J gave up 7 bases, with 17 bases separating them. This chain's CDR3 is CATSLRSGESGYTF. The CDR3 DNA is TGTGCCACCAGTTTACGGTCCGGCGAAAGTGGCTACACCTTC.

The chain recombines TRBV20-1 with TRBJ1-1; D gene uncertain. With 4 bases removed from V and 1 base from J, the gap between germline ends came to 10 bases. CDR1 is DFQATT and CDR2 is SNEGSKA in the germline V gene (reference sequence). The CDR3 has 13 amino acids. As DNA, the CDR3 is TGCAGTGCTACCGACAAACAGAACACTGAAGCTTTCTTT. It translates to CSATDKQNTEAFF.